The subject of this entry is one TCR beta chain. The antigen remains undetermined. Germline CDR1 is LGHDT and CDR2 is YNNKEL (reference sequence). The CDR3 has 15 amino acids. V was clipped by 0 bases and J by 2 bases; unmatched bases: 2. This entry comes from a study of CD8 T cells in Susac syndrome. Study outcomes and limitations: The CD4+ T cell repertoires that were profiled in Susac syndrome showed no clonal expansion.

A quantity of 0.5 to 1 ug RNA underwent reverse transcription using random hexamers. The method of amplification for TCR beta CDR3 was immunoSEQ multiplex PCR, covering 54 Vbeta and 13 Jbeta. TCRdb passed the immunoSEQ multiplex PCR reads through MiXCR, listing each CDR3 protein once. The table has about 140,000 distinct CDR3 sequences, around 95% seen once; the top ten hold approximately 0.08%. This TCR was sampled from a human donor with Susac syndrome. The sequenced sample was CD4+ T cells from PBMCs. The chain joins TRBV3-1 to TRBJ2-7, with TRBD1 matching over 9 bases. The CDR3 region has the DNA TGTGCCAGCAGCCAAGAGGGACAGGGCCCCTACGAGCAGTACTTC. Translating it yields CASSQEGQGPYEQYF.